The rows below give T cell receptor beta chains drawn from one sample of a study of T cell responses to AZD1222 COVID-19 vaccine. Data came from immunoSEQ multiplex PCR; TCRdb stores just in-frame clones and leaves some out. The sample shows more than 120,000 clones, 85% to 95% of them seen only once. Specimen: peripheral blood, collected on day 0 of AZD1222 vaccination. These TCRs come from an adult in good health. Both conserved end residues are part of each CDR3. The order of the fields is V gene, J gene, clone size, D gene, CDR3 DNA, CDR3 protein. The D gene is left open where the match is weak. Clone size is stated in some rows and not others, as once, few, many or a class when expanded.

TRBV7-9,TRBJ2-7,NA,NA,TGTGCCAGCAGCTTTACTGACTACGAGCAGTACTTC,CASSFTDYEQYF
TRBV19,TRBJ1-1,NA,TRBD1,TGTGCCAGTAGTATCTCAGGGGGCTCTAGTGCTTTCTTT,CASSISGGSSAFF
TRBV7-3,TRBJ1-1,NA,NA,TGTGCCAGCAGCCCCCATATGAACACTGAAGCTTTCTTT,CASSPHMNTEAFF
TRBV5-1,TRBJ1-1,once,NA,TGCGCCAGCAGCCGGTTCTTGAACACTGAAGCTTTCTTT,CASSRFLNTEAFF
TRBV4-2,TRBJ2-7,NA,NA,TGTGCCAGCAGCCCCGCTACCCCTACCGAGCAGTACTTC,CASSPATPTEQYF
TRBV10-3,TRBJ2-2,NA,TRBD1,TGTGCCGTACGACAGGGGGGGGACATCGGGGAGCTGTTTTTT,CAVRQGGDIGELFF
TRBV7-9,TRBJ1-2,NA,TRBD1,TGTGCCAGCAGCCCCGGGACAGTAATTGGCTACACCTTC,CASSPGTVIGYTF
TRBV6-5,TRBJ1-5,NA,NA,TGTGCCAGCAGGAAAACAACAGGGCTTCAGCCCCAGCATTTT,CASRKTTGLQPQHF
TRBV2,TRBJ2-7,NA,NA,TGTGCCAGCAACCCCGGTGGTTCTAGCACCTACGAGCAGTACTTC,CASNPGGSSTYEQYF
TRBV12-5,TRBJ2-5,NA,NA,TGTGCTAGTGGTTTCCAGGGGAAGTTTGAGGAGACCCAGTACTTC,CASGFQGKFEETQYF
TRBV9,TRBJ1-1,NA,NA,TGTGCCAGCAGCGTAGGTCCGCAGGGGATGAACACTGAAGCTTTCTTT,CASSVGPQGMNTEAFF
TRBV19,TRBJ2-7,NA,TRBD1,TGTGCCAGTAGTGCTTATGGGGACAGGCATACCTACGAGCAGTACTTC,CASSAYGDRHTYEQYF
TRBV6-6,TRBJ1-4,NA,NA,TGTGCCAGCAGCTTGAGGGGCCATGAAAAACTGTTTTTT,CASSLRGHEKLFF
TRBV6-2/TRBV6-3,TRBJ1-5,once,NA,TGTGCCAGCAGTGCCGGGGGCTACGGCAATCAGCCCCAGCATTTT,CASSAGGYGNQPQHF
TRBV5-1,TRBJ2-3,once,NA,TGCGCCAGCAGCTTGGGGGGCAGAAGAACAGATACGCAGTATTTT,CASSLGGRRTDTQYF
TRBV5-4,TRBJ2-2,NA,TRBD2,TGTGCCAGCAGCCACATGCGGGGGGCCAGGGGCACCGGGGAGCTGTTTTTT,CASSHMRGARGTGELFF
TRBV4-3,TRBJ2-6,NA,TRBD1,TGCGCCAGCAGCCGGGACAGTTACCCTTCTGGGGCCAACGTCCTGACTTTC,CASSRDSYPSGANVLTF
TRBV7-2,TRBJ2-5,once,NA,TGTGCCAGCCATTCTAGCTGGGGTCAAGAGACCCAGTACTTC,CASHSSWGQETQYF
TRBV7-2,TRBJ1-4,NA,NA,TGTGCCAGCAGCTCCTTCGAAGGTGAAAAACTGTTTTTT,CASSSFEGEKLFF
TRBV12-5,TRBJ1-2,NA,NA,TGTGCTAGTGGAATAGGCTTGAGGGGCTACACCTTC,CASGIGLRGYTF
TRBV19,TRBJ2-7,NA,TRBD2,TGTGCCAGTAGTATTACGACTAGCGGCGCCTCCCGCGAGCAGTACTTC,CASSITTSGASREQYF
TRBV7-9,TRBJ2-1,NA,TRBD2,TGTGCCAGCAGCGCCCTACTCCTAGCGGGGGGCCTTCGGGTCGATGAGCAGTTCTTC,CASSALLLAGGLRVDEQFF
TRBV14,TRBJ1-2,NA,TRBD1,TGTGCCAGCAGCCAACATAGGACAGGAGTTGGCTACACCTTC,CASSQHRTGVGYTF
TRBV19,TRBJ2-1,NA,TRBD1,TGTGCCAGTAGCACCGGGACAGGGCCCAATGAGCAGTTCTTC,CASSTGTGPNEQFF
TRBV5-8,TRBJ2-5,NA,NA,TGTGCCAGCAGCTTATGGGGTGTTGGAGAGACCCAGTACTTC,CASSLWGVGETQYF
TRBV18,TRBJ2-5,NA,NA,TGTGCCAGCTCACCACCGGGGAACTCCATTCGCGAGACCCAGTACTTC,CASSPPGNSIRETQYF
TRBV7-2,TRBJ2-1,NA,NA,TGTGCCAGCAGCTTTCCTTGGCGGGGTCTAGCGACCTCCTACAATGAGCAGTTCTTC,CASSFPWRGLATSYNEQFF
TRBV7-2,TRBJ2-3,NA,TRBD2,TGTGCCAGCAGCTTGCTAGCGGGGAGCACAGATACGCAGTATTTT,CASSLLAGSTDTQYF
TRBV5-5,TRBJ1-2,NA,TRBD1,TGTGCCAGCAGCTTGGAAGCCCACGGGACAGGGCACTATGGCTACACCTTC,CASSLEAHGTGHYGYTF
TRBV14,TRBJ1-2,NA,TRBD1,TGTGCCAGCAGCCAAGGAAGGGGGCCGATTCTACGCTACACCTTC,CASSQGRGPILRYTF
TRBV5-1,TRBJ2-1,once,TRBD1,TGCGCCAGCAGCTTGGCAGAGACAGGGGGCGATGAGCAGTTCTTC,CASSLAETGGDEQFF
TRBV27,TRBJ2-7,NA,NA,TGTGCCAGCAAAGGTTGGGGCCCGACCTACGAGCAGTACTTC,CASKGWGPTYEQYF
TRBV6-5,TRBJ1-2,NA,TRBD1,TGTGCCAGCTTAACAGGGGGCCGTGGCTACACCTTC,CASLTGGRGYTF
TRBV10-3,TRBJ1-2,NA,NA,TGTGCCATCAGTGAGTCTCCAGGTAGCGACTATGGCTACACCTTC,CAISESPGSDYGYTF
TRBV4-1,TRBJ1-2,NA,TRBD1,TGCGCCAGCAGCTTCACGGACAGGGCGACTAACTATGGCTACACCTTC,CASSFTDRATNYGYTF
TRBV10-3,TRBJ1-2,NA,NA,TGTGCCATCTCTCTAACAGGGCGGGAAGGCTACACCTTC,CAISLTGREGYTF
TRBV30,TRBJ2-5,NA,TRBD2,TGTGCCTGGAGTGTAATGTCTAGCGGGAGCTATTTAGAGACCCAGTACTTC,CAWSVMSSGSYLETQYF
TRBV7-9,TRBJ1-1,NA,NA,TGTGCCAGCAGCCTAAAACAGGGGAACACTGAAGCTTTCTTT,CASSLKQGNTEAFF
TRBV7-9,TRBJ1-5,NA,NA,TGTGCCAGCAGCCCGACAGAGGGGAATCAGCCCCAGCATTTT,CASSPTEGNQPQHF
TRBV11-2,TRBJ1-1,NA,TRBD1,TGTGCCAGCAGCCCTTTAGGCAGGGGGTATATGAACACTGAAGCTTTCTTT,CASSPLGRGYMNTEAFF
TRBV30,TRBJ1-1,NA,NA,TGTGCCTGGAGTACCTTTGGGAACACTGAAGCTTTCTTT,CAWSTFGNTEAFF
TRBV12-1,TRBJ2-2,NA,NA,TGTGCCAGCAGCTCAGAAGCGGGACAGGCGAACACCGGGGAGCTGTTTTTT,CASSSEAGQANTGELFF
TRBV5-4,TRBJ2-5,few,TRBD1,TGTGCCAGCAGCTTGCAGGGGGCTGGGGAGACCCAGTACTTC,CASSLQGAGETQYF
TRBV7-3,TRBJ1-1,NA,NA,TGTGCCAGCAGCTTAGAATCTGATGTCTCAACTGAAGCTTTCTTT,CASSLESDVSTEAFF
TRBV9,TRBJ2-2,NA,NA,TGTGCCAGCAGCCTATTAGCGGCGCCGGGGGAGCTGTTTTTT,CASSLLAAPGELFF
TRBV15,TRBJ1-1,NA,NA,TGTGCCACCAGCTTTTTCCCGGTGGGTGAAGCTTTCTTT,CATSFFPVGEAFF
TRBV28,TRBJ1-4,NA,TRBD1,TGTGCCAGCAGTTTACGGGGCAGGGGGGCAACTAATGAAAAACTGTTTTTT,CASSLRGRGATNEKLFF
TRBV3-1/TRBV3-2,TRBJ1-1,NA,TRBD1,TGTGCCAGCAACCACAGGGGTTGGGACACTGAAGCTTTCTTT,CASNHRGWDTEAFF
TRBV18,TRBJ2-7,NA,TRBD1,TGTGCCAGCTCACCCGGACAGGGGGGCGAGCAGTACTTC,CASSPGQGGEQYF
TRBV9,TRBJ2-7,few,TRBD1,TGTGCCAGCAGCGTAGGGGACAGGGACTACGAGCAGTACTTC,CASSVGDRDYEQYF